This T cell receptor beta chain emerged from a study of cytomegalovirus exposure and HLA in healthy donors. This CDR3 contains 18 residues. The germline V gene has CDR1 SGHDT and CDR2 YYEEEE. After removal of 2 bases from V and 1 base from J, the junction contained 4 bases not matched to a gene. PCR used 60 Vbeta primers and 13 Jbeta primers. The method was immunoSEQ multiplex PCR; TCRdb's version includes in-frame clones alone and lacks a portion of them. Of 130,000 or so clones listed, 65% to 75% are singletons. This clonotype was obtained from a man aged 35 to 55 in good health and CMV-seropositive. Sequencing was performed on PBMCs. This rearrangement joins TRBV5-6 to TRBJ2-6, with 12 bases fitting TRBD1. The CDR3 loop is CASSFPGQGASGANVLTF. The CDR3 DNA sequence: TGTGCCAGCAGCTTCCCGGGACAGGGGGCTTCTGGGGCCAACGTCCTGACTTTC.